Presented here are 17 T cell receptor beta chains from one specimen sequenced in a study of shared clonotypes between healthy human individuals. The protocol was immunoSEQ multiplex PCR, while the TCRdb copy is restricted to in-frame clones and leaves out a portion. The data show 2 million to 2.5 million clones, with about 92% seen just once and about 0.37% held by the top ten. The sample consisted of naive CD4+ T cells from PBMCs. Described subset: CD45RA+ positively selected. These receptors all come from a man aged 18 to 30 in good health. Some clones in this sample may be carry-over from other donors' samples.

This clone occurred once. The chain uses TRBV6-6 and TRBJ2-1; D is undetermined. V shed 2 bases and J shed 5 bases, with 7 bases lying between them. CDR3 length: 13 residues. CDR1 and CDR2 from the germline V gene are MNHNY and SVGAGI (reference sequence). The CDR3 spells CASSYMWNNEQFF. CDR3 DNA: TGTGCCAGCAGTTACATGTGGAACAATGAGCAGTTCTTC.

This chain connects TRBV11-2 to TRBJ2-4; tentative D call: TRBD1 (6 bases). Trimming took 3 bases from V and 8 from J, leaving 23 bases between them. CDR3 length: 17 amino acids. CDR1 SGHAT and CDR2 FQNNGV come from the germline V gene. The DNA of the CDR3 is TGTGCCAGCAGCTTGATGTGGCAGGACAGCTCCTCGGACATTCAGTACTTC. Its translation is CASSLMWQDSSSDIQYF.

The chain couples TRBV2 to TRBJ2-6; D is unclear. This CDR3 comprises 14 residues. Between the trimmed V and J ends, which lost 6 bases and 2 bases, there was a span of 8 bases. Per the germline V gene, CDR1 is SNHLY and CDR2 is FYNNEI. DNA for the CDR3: TGTGCCAGCAGCCCAGAAGCTGGGGCCAACGTCCTGACTTTC. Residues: CASSPEAGANVLTF. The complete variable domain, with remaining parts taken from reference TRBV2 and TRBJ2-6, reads EPEVTQTPSHQVTQMGQEVILRCVPISNHLYFYWYRQILGQKVEFLVSFYNNEISEKSEIFDDQFSVERPDGSNFTLKIRSTKLEDSAMYFCASSPEAGANVLTFGAGSRLTVL.

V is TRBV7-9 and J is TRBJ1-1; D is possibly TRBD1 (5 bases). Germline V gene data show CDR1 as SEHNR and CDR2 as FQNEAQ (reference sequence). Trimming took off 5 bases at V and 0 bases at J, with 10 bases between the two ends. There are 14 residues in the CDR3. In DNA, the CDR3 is TGTGCCAGCAGCAAACAGGATTTGAACACTGAAGCTTTCTTT. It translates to CASSKQDLNTEAFF.

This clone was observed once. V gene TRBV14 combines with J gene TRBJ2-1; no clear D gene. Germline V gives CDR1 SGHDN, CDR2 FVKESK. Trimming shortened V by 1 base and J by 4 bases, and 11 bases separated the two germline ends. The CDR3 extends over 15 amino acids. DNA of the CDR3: TGTGCCAGCAGCCAAGTCCGGACCCAGTACAATGAGCAGTTCTTC. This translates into CASSQVRTQYNEQFF.

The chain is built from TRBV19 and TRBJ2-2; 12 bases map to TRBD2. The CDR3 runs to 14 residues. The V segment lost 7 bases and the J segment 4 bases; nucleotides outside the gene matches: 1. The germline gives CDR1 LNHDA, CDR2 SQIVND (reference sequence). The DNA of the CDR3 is TGTGCCAGTACGACTAGCGGGAGCACCGGGGAGCTGTTTTTT. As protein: CASTTSGSTGELFF.

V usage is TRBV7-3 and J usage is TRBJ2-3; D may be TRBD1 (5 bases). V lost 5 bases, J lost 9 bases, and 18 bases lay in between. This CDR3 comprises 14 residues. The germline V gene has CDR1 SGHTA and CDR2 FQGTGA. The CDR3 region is CASSPHVGPGTQYF. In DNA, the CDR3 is TGTGCCAGCAGCCCCCACGTGGGGCCAGGGACGCAGTATTTT.

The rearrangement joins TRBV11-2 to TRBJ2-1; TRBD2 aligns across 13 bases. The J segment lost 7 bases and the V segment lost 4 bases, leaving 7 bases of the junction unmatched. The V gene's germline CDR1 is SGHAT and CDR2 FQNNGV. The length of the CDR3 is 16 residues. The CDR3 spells CASSSTSGRARNEQFF. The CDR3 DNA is TGTGCCAGCAGCTCCACTAGCGGGAGGGCTCGGAATGAGCAGTTCTTC.

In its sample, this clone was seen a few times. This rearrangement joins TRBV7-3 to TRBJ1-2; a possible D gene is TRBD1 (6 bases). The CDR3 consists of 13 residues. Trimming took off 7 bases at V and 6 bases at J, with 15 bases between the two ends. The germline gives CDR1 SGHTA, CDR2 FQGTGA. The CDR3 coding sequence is TGTGCCAGCAACAACAACAGGGCCGATGGCTACACCTTC. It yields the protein CASNNNRADGYTF.

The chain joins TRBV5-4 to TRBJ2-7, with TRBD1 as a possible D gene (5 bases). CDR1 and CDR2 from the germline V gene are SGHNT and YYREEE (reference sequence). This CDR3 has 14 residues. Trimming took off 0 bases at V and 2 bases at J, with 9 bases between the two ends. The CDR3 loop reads CASSLGRDAYEQYF. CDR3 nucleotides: TGTGCCAGCAGCTTGGGCAGGGATGCCTACGAGCAGTACTTC.

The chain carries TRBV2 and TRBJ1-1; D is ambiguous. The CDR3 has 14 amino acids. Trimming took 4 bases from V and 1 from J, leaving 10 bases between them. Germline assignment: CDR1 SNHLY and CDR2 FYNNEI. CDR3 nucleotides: TGTGCCAGCAGTGGTTCCGCGGGGAACACTGAAGCTTTCTTT. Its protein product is CASSGSAGNTEAFF.

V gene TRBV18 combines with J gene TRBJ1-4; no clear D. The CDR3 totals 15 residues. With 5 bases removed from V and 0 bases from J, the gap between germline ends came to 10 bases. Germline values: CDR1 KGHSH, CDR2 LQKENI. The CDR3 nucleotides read TGTGCCAGCTCATCGCGGGTTTCAACTAATGAAAAACTGTTTTTT. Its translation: CASSSRVSTNEKLFF.

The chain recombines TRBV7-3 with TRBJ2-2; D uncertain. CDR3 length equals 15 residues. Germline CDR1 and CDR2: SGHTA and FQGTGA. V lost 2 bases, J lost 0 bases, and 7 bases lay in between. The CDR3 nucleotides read TGTGCCAGCAGCTTACAGCCGGCGAACACCGGGGAGCTGTTTTTT. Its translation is CASSLQPANTGELFF.

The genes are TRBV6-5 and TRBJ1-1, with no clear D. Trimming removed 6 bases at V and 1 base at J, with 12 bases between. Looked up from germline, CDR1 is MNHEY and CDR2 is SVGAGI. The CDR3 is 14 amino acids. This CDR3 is CASRDGLGNTEAFF. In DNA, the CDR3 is TGTGCCAGCAGAGACGGCCTGGGGAACACTGAAGCTTTCTTT.

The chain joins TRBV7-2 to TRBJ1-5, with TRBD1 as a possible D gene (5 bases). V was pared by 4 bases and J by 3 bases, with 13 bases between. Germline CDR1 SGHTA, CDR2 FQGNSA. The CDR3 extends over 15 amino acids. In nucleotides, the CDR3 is TGTGCCAGCAGCTCAGGGAGTTCTTCCAATCAGCCCCAGCATTTT. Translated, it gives CASSSGSSSNQPQHF.

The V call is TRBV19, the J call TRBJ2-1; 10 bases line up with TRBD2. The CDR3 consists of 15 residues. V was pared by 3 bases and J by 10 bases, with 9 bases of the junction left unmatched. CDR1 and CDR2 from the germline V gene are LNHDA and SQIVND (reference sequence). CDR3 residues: CASSIASGSLGEQFF. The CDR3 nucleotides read TGTGCCAGTAGTATCGCTAGCGGGAGCCTTGGGGAGCAGTTCTTC. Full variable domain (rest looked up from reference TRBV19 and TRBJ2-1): DGGITQSPKYLFRKEGQNVTLSCEQNLNHDAMYWYRQDPGQGLRLIYYSQIVNDFQKGDIAEGYSVSREKKESFPLTVTSAQKNPTAFYLCASSIASGSLGEQFFGPGTRLTVL.

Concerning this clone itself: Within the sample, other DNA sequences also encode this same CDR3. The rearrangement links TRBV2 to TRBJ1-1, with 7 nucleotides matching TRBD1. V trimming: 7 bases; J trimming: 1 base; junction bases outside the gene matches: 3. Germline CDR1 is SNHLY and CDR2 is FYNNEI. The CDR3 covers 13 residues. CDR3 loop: CASNRQGNTEAFF. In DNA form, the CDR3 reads TGTGCCAGCAATCGACAGGGGAACACTGAAGCTTTCTTT.